This is a list of T cell receptor beta chains from one sample in a study of blood T cell repertoires in COVID-19. Sequencing used immunoSEQ multiplex PCR; TCRdb keeps in-frame clones, though not all of them. The table includes roughly 150,000 clones, 70% to 80% detected once. The sample consisted of peripheral blood. The receptors were sampled from a man in his sixties who had recovered from COVID-19. Both conserved end residues are part of each CDR3. D genes are given only for firm matches.

V: TRBV18; J: TRBJ2-5; D: TRBD1; CDR3: CASSPSGQGGETQYF
V: TRBV19; J: TRBJ2-3; D: TRBD1; CDR3: CASTSGQGRADTQYF
V: TRBV9; J: TRBJ1-1; D: -; CDR3: CASSVDGNRGTEAFF
V: TRBV3-1/TRBV3-2; J: TRBJ2-2; D: -; CDR3: CASRGGGAATGELFF
V: TRBV30; J: TRBJ1-6; D: TRBD1; CDR3: CAWSRGPQNSPLHF
V: TRBV19; J: TRBJ1-5; D: TRBD1; CDR3: CASSFGQANQPQHF
V: TRBV30; J: TRBJ1-6; D: -; CDR3: CAWDRGSYNSPLHF
V: TRBV19; J: TRBJ1-6; D: -; CDR3: CASRDTDNSPLHF
V: TRBV28; J: TRBJ2-7; D: -; CDR3: CASIKDAKQYF
V: TRBV9; J: TRBJ1-2; D: -; CDR3: CASSAPTGHYGYTF
V: TRBV29-1; J: TRBJ1-3; D: -; CDR3: CSATAGTRNTIYF
V: TRBV30; J: TRBJ2-2; D: -; CDR3: CAWGQGRNTGELFF
V: TRBV4-1; J: TRBJ2-1; D: TRBD2; CDR3: CASSQSGGYNEQFF
V: TRBV11-1; J: TRBJ2-2; D: TRBD1; CDR3: CASSLTGSTGELFF
V: TRBV6-5; J: TRBJ1-1; D: TRBD1; CDR3: CASRGQESEAFF
V: TRBV11-2; J: TRBJ1-2; D: -; CDR3: CASSLNRAGTNYGYTF
V: TRBV28; J: TRBJ1-3; D: TRBD1; CDR3: CASSFGQGGNTIYF
V: TRBV5-1; J: TRBJ2-5; D: -; CDR3: CASRVWAEGETQYF
V: TRBV29-1; J: TRBJ1-2; D: -; CDR3: CSVEGAAANYGYTF
V: TRBV7-3; J: TRBJ2-5; D: -; CDR3: CASSLTRGAETQYF
V: TRBV6-6; J: TRBJ2-2; D: -; CDR3: CASSYFQNTGELFF
V: TRBV4-2; J: TRBJ1-5; D: TRBD1; CDR3: CASSHSGQQNQPQHF
V: TRBV28; J: TRBJ1-3; D: -; CDR3: CASRVSGNTIYF
V: TRBV7-8; J: TRBJ2-5; D: TRBD2; CDR3: CASSLVDSGVGETQYF
V: TRBV30; J: TRBJ2-3; D: TRBD2; CDR3: CAWRGGVVTDTQYF
V: TRBV18; J: TRBJ2-1; D: TRBD2; CDR3: CASSPASGRNEQFF
V: TRBV6-5; J: TRBJ2-3; D: -; CDR3: CAYLGAEGDTQYF
V: TRBV30; J: TRBJ1-4; D: -; CDR3: CAWSQPGGFEKLFF